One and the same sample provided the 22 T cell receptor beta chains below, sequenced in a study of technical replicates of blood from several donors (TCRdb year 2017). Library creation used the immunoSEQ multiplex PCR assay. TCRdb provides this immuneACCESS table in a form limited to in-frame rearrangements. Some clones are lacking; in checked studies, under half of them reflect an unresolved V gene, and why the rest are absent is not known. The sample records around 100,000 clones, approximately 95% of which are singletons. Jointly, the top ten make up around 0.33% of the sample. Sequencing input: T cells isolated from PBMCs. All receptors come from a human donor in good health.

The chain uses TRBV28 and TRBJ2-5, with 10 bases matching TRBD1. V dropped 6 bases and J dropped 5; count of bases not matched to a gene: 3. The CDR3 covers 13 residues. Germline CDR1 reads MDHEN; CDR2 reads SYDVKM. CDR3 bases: TGTGCCAGCAGGACAGGGGGCTTGGAGACCCAGTACTTC. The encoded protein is CASRTGGLETQYF.

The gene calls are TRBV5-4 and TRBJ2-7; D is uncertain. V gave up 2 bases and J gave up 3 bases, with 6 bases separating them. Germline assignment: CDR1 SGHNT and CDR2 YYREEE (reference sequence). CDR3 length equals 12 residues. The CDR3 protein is CASSFKNYEQYF. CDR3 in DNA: TGTGCCAGCAGCTTCAAAAACTACGAGCAGTACTTC.

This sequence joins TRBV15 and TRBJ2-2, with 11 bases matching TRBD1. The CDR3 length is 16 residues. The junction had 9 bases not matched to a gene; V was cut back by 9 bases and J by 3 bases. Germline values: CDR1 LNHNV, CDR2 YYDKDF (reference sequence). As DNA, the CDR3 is TGTGCCACACCCTCTCCGGGACAGGGGGACACCGGGGAGCTGTTTTTT. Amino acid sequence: CATPSPGQGDTGELFF. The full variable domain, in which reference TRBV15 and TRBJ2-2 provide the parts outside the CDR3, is DAMVIQNPRYQVTQFGKPVTLSCSQTLNHNVMYWYQQKSSQAPKLLFHYYDKDFNNEADTPDNFQSRRPNTSFCFLDIRSPGLGDTAMYLCATPSPGQGDTGELFFGEGSRLTVL.

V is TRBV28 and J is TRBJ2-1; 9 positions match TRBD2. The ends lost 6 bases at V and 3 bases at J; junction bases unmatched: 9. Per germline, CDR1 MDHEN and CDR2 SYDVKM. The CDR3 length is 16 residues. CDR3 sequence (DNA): TGTGCCAGCAGCTCACTTAGCGGGAGTTTCTACAATGAGCAGTTCTTC. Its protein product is CASSSLSGSFYNEQFF.

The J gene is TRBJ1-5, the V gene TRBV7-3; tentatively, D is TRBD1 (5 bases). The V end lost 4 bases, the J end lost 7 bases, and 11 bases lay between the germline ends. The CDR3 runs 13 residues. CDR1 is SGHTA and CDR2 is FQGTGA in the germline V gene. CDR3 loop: CASSSGGDQPQHF. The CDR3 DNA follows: TGTGCCAGCAGCTCGGGGGGGGACCAGCCCCAGCATTTT.

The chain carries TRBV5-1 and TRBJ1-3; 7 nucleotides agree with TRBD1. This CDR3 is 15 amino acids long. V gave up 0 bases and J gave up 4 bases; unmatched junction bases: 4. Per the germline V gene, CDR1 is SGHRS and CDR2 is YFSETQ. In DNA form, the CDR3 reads TGCGCCAGCAGCTTGGAGGGGGCAGACGGAAACACCATATATTTT. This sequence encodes CASSLEGADGNTIYF.

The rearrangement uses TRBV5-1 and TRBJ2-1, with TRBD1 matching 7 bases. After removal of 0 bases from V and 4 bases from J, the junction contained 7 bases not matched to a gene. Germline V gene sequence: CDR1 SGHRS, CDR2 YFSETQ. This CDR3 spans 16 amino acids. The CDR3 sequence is CASSLGDSLVYNEQFF. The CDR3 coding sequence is TGCGCCAGCAGCTTGGGGGACAGCCTAGTTTACAATGAGCAGTTCTTC. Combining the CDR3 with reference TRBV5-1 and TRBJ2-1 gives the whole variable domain KAGVTQTPRYLIKTRGQQVTLSCSPISGHRSVSWYQQTPGQGLQFLFEYFSETQRNKGNFPGRFSGRQFSNSRSEMNVSTLELGDSALYLCASSLGDSLVYNEQFFGPGTRLTVL.

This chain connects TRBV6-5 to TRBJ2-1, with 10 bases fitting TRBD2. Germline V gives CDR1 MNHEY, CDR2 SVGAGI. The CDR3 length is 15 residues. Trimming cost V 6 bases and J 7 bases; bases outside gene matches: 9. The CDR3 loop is CASSPLAGAGNEQFF. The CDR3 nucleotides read TGTGCCAGCAGCCCCCTAGCGGGAGCCGGTAATGAGCAGTTCTTC.

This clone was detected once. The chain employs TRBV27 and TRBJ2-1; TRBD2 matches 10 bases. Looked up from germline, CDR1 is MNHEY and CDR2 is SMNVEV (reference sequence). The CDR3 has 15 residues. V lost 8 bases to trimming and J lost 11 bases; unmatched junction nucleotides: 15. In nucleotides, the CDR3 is TGTGCCAGCGCCTCTCTAGCGGGGGTGGGTCGTAAGCAGTTCTTC. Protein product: CASASLAGVGRKQFF.

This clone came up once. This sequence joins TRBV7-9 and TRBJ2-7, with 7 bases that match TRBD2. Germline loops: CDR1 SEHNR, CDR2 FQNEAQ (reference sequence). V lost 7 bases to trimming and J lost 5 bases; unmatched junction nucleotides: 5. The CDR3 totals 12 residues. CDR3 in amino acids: CASTLGGNEQYF. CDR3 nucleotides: TGTGCCAGCACCCTGGGAGGGAACGAGCAGTACTTC.

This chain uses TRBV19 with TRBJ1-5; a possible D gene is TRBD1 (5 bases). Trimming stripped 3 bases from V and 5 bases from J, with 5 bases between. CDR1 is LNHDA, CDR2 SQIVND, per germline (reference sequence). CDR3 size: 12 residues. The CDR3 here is CASSIRDQPQHF. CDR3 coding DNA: TGTGCCAGTAGTATCAGGGATCAGCCCCAGCATTTT.

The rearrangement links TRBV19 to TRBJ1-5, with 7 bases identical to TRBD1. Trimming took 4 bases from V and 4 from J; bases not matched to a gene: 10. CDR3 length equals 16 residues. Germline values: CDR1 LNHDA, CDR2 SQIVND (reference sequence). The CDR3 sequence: CASSTYRTGANQPQHF. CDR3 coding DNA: TGTGCCAGTAGTACTTATCGGACAGGAGCAAATCAGCCCCAGCATTTT.

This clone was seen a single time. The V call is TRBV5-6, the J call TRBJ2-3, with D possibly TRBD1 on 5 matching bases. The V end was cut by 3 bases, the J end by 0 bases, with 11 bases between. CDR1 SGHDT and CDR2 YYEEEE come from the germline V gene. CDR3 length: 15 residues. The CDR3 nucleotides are TGTGCCAGCAGCTACAGGCGATCTAGCACAGATACGCAGTATTTT. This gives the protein CASSYRRSSTDTQYF.

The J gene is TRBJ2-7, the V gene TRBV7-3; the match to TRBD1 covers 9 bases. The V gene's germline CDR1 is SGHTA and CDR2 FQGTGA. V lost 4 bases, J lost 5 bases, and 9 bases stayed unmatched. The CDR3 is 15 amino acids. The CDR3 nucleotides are TGTGCCAGCAGCTCAGGCGGGACAGGGATCAACGAGCAGTACTTC. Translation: CASSSGGTGINEQYF.

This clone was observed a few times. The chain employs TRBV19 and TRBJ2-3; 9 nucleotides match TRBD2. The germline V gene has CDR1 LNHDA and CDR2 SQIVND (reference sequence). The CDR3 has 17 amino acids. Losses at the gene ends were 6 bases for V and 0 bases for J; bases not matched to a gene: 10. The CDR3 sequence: CASSLAGWASSTDTQYF. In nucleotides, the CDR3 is TGTGCCAGTAGCCTAGCGGGATGGGCGAGTAGCACAGATACGCAGTATTTT.

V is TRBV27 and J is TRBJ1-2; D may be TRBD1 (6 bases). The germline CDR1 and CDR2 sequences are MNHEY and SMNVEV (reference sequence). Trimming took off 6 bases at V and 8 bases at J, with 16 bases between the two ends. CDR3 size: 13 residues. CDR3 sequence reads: CASSLDRRGGYTF. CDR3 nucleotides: TGTGCCAGCAGCCTTGACAGGAGAGGAGGCTACACCTTC.

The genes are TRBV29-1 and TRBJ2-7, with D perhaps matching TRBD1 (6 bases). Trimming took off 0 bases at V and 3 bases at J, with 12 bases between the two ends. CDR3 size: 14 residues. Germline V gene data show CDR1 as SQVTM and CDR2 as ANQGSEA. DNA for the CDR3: TGCAGCGTTGAAGATGGGGACAAACGCTACGAGCAGTACTTC. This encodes CSVEDGDKRYEQYF.

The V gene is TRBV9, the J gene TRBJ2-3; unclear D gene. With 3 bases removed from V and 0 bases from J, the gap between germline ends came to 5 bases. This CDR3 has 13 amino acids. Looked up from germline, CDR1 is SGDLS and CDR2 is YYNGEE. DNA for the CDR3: TGTGCCAGCAGCGGGGCAAGCACAGATACGCAGTATTTT. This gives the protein CASSGASTDTQYF.

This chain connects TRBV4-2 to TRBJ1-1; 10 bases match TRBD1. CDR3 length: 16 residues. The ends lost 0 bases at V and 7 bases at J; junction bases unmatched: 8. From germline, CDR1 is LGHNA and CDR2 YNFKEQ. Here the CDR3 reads CASSQDDGQGGGEAFF. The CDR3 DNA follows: TGTGCCAGCAGCCAAGATGACGGACAGGGGGGGGGTGAAGCTTTCTTT.

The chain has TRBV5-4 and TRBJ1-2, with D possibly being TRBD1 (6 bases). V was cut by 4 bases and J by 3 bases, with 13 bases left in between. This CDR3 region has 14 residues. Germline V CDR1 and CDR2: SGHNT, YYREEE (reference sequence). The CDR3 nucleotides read TGTGCCAGCAGCCCCACAGGGTTAGACTATGGCTACACCTTC. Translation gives CASSPTGLDYGYTF.

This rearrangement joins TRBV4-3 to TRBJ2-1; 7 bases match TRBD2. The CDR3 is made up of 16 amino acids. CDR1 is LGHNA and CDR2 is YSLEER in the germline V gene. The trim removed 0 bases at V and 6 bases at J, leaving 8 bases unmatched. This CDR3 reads CASSQDREGRGNEQFF. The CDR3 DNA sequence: TGCGCCAGCAGCCAAGATAGGGAGGGCCGGGGCAATGAGCAGTTCTTC.

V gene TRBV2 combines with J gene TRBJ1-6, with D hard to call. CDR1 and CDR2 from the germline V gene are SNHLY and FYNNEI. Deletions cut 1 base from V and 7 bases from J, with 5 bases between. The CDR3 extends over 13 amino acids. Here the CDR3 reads CASSEGENSPLHF. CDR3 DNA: TGTGCCAGCAGTGAAGGCGAGAATTCACCCCTCCACTTT.